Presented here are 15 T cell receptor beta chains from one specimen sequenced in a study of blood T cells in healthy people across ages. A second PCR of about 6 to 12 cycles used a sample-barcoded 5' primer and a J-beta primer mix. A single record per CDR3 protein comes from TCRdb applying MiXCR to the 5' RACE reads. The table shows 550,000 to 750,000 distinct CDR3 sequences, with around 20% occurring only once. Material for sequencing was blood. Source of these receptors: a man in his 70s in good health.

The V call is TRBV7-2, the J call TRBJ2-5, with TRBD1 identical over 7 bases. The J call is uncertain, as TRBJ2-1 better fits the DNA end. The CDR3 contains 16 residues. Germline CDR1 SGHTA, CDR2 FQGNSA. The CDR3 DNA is TGTGCCAGCAGCTTAGTGGGGTCAGGGGGAAGTAATGAGCAGTTCTTC. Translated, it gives CASSLVGSGGSNEQFF.

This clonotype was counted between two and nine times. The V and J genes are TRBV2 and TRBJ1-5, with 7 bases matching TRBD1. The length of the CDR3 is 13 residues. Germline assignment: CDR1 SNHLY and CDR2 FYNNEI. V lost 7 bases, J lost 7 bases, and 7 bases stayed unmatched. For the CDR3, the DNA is TGTGCCAGCACAGGACAGGCCATCCAGCCCCAGCATTTT. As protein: CASTGQAIQPQHF.

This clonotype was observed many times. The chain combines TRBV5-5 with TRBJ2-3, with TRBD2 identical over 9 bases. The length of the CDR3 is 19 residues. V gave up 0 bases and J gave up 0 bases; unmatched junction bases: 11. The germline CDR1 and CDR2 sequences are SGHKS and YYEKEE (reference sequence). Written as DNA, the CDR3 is TGTGCCAGCAGCTTGGCCGCTAGCGGGATGGCGACTAGCACAGATACGCAGTATTTT. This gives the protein CASSLAASGMATSTDTQYF.

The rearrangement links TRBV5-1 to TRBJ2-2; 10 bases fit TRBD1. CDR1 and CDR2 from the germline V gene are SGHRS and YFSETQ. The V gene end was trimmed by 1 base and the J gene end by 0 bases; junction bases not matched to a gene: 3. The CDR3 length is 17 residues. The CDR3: CASSLRGQGANTGELFF. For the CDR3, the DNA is TGCGCCAGCAGCTTGCGTGGACAGGGGGCGAACACCGGGGAGCTGTTTTTT. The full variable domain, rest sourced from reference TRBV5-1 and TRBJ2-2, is KAGVTQTPRYLIKTRGQQVTLSCSPISGHRSVSWYQQTPGQGLQFLFEYFSETQRNKGNFPGRFSGRQFSNSRSEMNVSTLELGDSALYLCASSLRGQGANTGELFFGEGSRLTVL.

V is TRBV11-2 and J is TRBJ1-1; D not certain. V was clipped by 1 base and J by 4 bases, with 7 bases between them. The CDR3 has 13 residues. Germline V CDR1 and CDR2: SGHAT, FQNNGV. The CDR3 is CASSLVQTTEAFF. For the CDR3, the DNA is TGTGCCAGCAGCTTAGTGCAGACCACTGAAGCTTTCTTT.

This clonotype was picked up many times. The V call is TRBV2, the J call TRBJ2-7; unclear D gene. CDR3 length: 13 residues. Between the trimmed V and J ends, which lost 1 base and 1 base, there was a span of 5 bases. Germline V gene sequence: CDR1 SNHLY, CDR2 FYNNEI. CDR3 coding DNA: TGTGCCAGCAGTGAAGGGGGTTCCTACGAGCAGTACTTC. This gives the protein CASSEGGSYEQYF.

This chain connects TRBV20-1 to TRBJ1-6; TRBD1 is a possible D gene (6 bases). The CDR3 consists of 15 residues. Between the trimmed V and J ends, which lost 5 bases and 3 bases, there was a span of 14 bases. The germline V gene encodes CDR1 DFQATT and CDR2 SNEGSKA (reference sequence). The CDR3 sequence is CSAFTGSNYNSPLHF. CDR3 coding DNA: TGCAGTGCTTTTACAGGGAGTAACTATAATTCACCCCTCCACTTT.

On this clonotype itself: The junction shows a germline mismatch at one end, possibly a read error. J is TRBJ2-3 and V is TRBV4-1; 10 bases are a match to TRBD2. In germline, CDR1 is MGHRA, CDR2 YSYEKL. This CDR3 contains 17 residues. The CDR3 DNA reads TGCGCCAGCGGCCAAGATCCTAGCGGGAGAAGTACAGATACGCAGTATTTT. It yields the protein CASGQDPSGRSTDTQYF.

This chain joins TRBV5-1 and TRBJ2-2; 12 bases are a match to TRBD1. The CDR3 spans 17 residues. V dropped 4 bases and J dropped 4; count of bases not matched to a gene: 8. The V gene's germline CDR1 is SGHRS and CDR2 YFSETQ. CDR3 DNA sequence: TGCGCCAGCAGCCGGGGACAGGGGGCAACGGGCACCGGGGAGCTGTTTTTT. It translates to CASSRGQGATGTGELFF.

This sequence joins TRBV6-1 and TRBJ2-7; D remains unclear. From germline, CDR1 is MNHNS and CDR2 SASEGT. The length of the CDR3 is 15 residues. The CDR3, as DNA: TGTGCCAGCAGTGAAAGTCCGGCCCTCATCTACGAGCAGTACGTT. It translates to CASSESPALIYEQYV.

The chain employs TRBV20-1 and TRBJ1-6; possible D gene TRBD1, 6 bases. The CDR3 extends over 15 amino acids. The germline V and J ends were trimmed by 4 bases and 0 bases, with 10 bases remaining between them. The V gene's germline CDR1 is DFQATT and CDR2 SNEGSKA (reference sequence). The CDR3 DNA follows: TGCAGTGCTATCAGGGGAGGCTCCTATAATTCACCCCTCCACTTT. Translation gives CSAIRGGSYNSPLHF.

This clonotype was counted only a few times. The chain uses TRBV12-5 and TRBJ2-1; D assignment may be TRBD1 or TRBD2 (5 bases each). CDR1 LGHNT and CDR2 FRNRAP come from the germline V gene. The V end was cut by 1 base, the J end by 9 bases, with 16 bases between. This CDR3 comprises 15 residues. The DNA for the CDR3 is TGTGCTAGTGGTTTGGGGGACCTCGTCGCGGGTGAGCAGTTCTTC. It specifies CASGLGDLVAGEQFF. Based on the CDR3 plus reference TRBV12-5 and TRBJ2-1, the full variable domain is DARVTQTPRHKVTEMGQEVTMRCQPILGHNTVFWYRQTMMQGLELLAYFRNRAPLDDSGMPKDRFSAEMPDATLATLKIQPSEPRDSAVYFCASGLGDLVAGEQFFGPGTRLTVL.

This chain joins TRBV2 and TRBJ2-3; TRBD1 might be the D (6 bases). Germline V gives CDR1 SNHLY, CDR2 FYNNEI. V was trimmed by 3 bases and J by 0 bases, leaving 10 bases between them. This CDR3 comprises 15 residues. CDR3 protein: CASSDGQGSTDTQYF. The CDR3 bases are TGTGCCAGCAGTGATGGGCAGGGGAGCACAGATACGCAGTATTTT.

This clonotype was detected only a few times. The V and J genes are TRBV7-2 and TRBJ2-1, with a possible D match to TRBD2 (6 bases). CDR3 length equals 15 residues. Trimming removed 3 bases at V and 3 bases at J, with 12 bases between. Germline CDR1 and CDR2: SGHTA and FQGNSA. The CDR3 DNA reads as TGTGCCAGCAGCTTTAAGGAGGGCTTCTACAATGAGCAGTTCTTC. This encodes CASSFKEGFYNEQFF.

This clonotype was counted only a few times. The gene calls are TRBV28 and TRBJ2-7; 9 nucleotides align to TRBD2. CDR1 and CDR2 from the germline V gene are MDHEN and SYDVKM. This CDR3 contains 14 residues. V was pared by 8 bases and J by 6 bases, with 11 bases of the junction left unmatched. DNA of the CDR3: TGTGCCAGCGGTGGGGATAGCGGGAGTAGCGAGCAGTACTTC. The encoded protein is CASGGDSGSSEQYF.